This T cell receptor beta chain was observed in a study of vaccination and CD4 T cells after COVID-19. About the study: Convalescent patients, SARS-CoV-2 positive by nasal swab PCR, comprised about 10 mild cases and one severe case. For each participant, vaccination comprised two doses of either the BNT162b2 or the mRNA-1273 vaccine.

The ends lost 0 bases at V and 8 bases at J; junction bases unmatched: 10. CDR1 is MNHEY and CDR2 is SVGAGI in the germline V gene. The CDR3 covers 17 residues. The Oncomine TCR Beta short-read assay sequenced DNA from cultured CD4+ T cells. One entry per CDR3 protein, called by TCRdb with MiXCR from the PCR reads. The sample has some 21,000 distinct CDR3 sequences; about 40% are singletons. This sample's time point: late sampling 161 to 241 days after vaccination in a few convalescent patients. Specified treatment: roughly nine-day PBMC culture with coronavirus spike peptide pools or control peptides (ViraFEST assay). With respect to this clonotype: The antigen is not known.

This clonotype was obtained from a human donor who had recovered from COVID-19. This specimen was CD4+ T cells from blood, cultured in vitro, taken about 7 months after SARS-CoV-2 vaccination. V is TRBV6-5 and J is TRBJ1-2, with TRBD1 matching over 12 bases. The CDR3 DNA reads TGTGCCAGCAGTTACTCGAAGGGACAGGGGGCTTCTGGGGGCTACACCTTC. Its protein product is CASSYSKGQGASGGYTF.